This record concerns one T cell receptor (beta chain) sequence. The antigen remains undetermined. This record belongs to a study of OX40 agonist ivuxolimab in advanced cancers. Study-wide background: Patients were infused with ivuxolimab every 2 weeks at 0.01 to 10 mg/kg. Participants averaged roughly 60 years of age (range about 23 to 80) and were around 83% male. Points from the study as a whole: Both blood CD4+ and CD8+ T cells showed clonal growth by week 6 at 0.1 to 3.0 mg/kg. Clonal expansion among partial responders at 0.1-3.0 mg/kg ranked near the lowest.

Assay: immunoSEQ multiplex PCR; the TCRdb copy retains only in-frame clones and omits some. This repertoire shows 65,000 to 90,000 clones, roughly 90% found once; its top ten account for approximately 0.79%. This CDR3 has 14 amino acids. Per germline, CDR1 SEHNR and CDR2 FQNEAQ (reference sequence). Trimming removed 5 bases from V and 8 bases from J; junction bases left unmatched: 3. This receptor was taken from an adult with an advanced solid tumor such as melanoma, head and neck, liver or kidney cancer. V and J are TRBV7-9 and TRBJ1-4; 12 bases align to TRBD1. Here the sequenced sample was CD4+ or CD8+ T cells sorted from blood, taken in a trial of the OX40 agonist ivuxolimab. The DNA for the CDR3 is TGTGCCAGCAGCCCCGGGACAGGGGGCGAAAAACTGTTTTTT. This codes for CASSPGTGGEKLFF.